The 31 T cell receptor beta chains presented below share a single source sample, sequenced in a study of T cell changes during pregnancy in multiple sclerosis. This table comes from immunoSEQ multiplex PCR, and its TCRdb copy is limited to in-frame clones, with some not included. The sample lists around 73,000 clones; around 92% were seen once. The specimen was peripheral blood, collected in the third trimester of pregnancy. The receptors originated from a female donor in good health, enrolled as a control in a pregnancy study.

The gene calls are TRBV27 and TRBJ2-1; 8 bases are a match to TRBD2. The CDR3 runs to 15 residues. Germline V gives CDR1 MNHEY, CDR2 SMNVEV (reference sequence). J lost 15 bases, V lost 8 bases, and 21 bases had no gene match. This CDR3 is CASGFRWAGGYSTFF. CDR3 nucleotides: TGTGCCAGCGGGTTTAGATGGGCGGGAGGCTATAGTACGTTCTTC.

The chain joins TRBV5-3 to TRBJ1-2; D is uncertain. TRBV5-3 is labeled an ORF, and its function is uncertain. V gave up 2 bases and J gave up 5 bases, with 4 bases separating them. The CDR3 spans 11 residues. The CDR3 loop is CARSFFYGYTF. DNA for the CDR3: TGTGCCAGAAGCTTCTTTTATGGCTACACCTTC.

In this sample, this clone turned up a few times. The J gene is TRBJ1-1, the V gene TRBV7-9; D remains unclear. Germline CDR1 reads SEHNR; CDR2 reads FQNEAQ (reference sequence). V was pared by 10 bases and J by 6 bases, with 18 bases between. There are 13 residues in the CDR3. The CDR3 sequence: CATSREVGPEAFF. The CDR3 nucleotides read TGTGCCACCTCCCGGGAGGTAGGACCTGAAGCTTTCTTT.

The rearrangement joins TRBV27 to TRBJ1-1; D ambiguous. Trimming removed 5 bases from V and 0 bases from J, with 10 bases in between. The CDR3 extends over 14 amino acids. The germline V gene encodes CDR1 MNHEY and CDR2 SMNVEV (reference sequence). The CDR3 is CASSPTEMNTEAFF. The CDR3 nucleotides read TGTGCCAGCAGTCCCACAGAGATGAACACTGAAGCTTTCTTT.

V and J are TRBV6-4 and TRBJ2-1; 10 bases are a match to TRBD2. Germline V gene sequence: CDR1 MRHNA, CDR2 SNTAGT. This CDR3 spans 15 amino acids. V lost 6 bases and J lost 6; bases outside the gene matches: 8. The CDR3 loop reads CASSAGLAARNEQFF. The CDR3 bases are TGTGCCAGCAGCGCCGGACTAGCGGCCCGCAATGAGCAGTTCTTC.

The genes are TRBV11-2 and TRBJ1-1; 7 bases align to TRBD1. V gave up 5 bases and J gave up 0 bases; unmatched junction bases: 6. Looked up from germline, CDR1 is SGHAT and CDR2 is FQNNGV. This CDR3 comprises 15 residues. CDR3 sequence reads: CASSPSGQMNTEAFF. CDR3 DNA: TGTGCCAGCAGCCCCTCGGGACAGATGAACACTGAAGCTTTCTTT.

The chain has TRBV28 and TRBJ2-1; no definite D call. Trimming removed 1 base at V and 10 bases at J, with 5 bases between. Germline values: CDR1 MDHEN, CDR2 SYDVKM. This CDR3 contains 11 residues. Here the CDR3 reads CASSLSGEQFF. The DNA for the CDR3 is TGTGCCAGCAGTTTATCCGGGGAGCAGTTCTTC.

CDR3: CASRSGVGTGELFF. The CDR3 nucleotides are TGTGCCAGCAGATCAGGGGTTGGGACCGGGGAGCTGTTTTTT. The chain is built from TRBV6-1 and TRBJ2-2, with D possibly matching TRBD1 (6 bases). CDR1 MNHNS and CDR2 SASEGT come from the germline V gene. The CDR3 consists of 14 residues. V was pared by 6 bases and J by 5 bases, with 13 bases between.

The chain recombines TRBV10-3 with TRBJ2-7, with D tentatively TRBD2 (6 bases). V was shortened by 3 bases and J by 0 bases, with 9 bases between the two germline ends. The CDR3 contains 14 residues. The germline gives CDR1 ENHRY, CDR2 SYGVKD. The chain's CDR3 is CAISEAGTSYEQYF. The CDR3, as DNA: TGTGCCATCAGTGAAGCGGGTACCTCCTACGAGCAGTACTTC.

V usage is TRBV5-4 and J usage is TRBJ2-7; 7 nucleotides align to TRBD2. V was clipped by 4 bases and J by 0 bases; unmatched bases: 7. The germline V gene encodes CDR1 SGHNT and CDR2 YYREEE (reference sequence). The CDR3 has 15 residues. The CDR3 DNA sequence: TGTGCCAGCAGCCCCAGCGGGACTTCCTCCTACGAGCAGTACTTC. This gives the protein CASSPSGTSSYEQYF.

The chain links TRBV7-8 to TRBJ1-5; D perhaps matches TRBD1 (6 bases). Trimming left V 1 base short and J 0 bases short, with 13 bases between. Germline CDR1 and CDR2: SGHVS and FQNEAQ. This CDR3 has 17 amino acids. The CDR3 DNA reads as TGTGCCAGCAGCTTAGTGGCCAGGGGATATAGCAATCAGCCCCAGCATTTT. Translating it yields CASSLVARGYSNQPQHF.

This chain joins TRBV6-5 and TRBJ1-3; D is undetermined. V gave up 6 bases and J gave up 4 bases, with 16 bases separating them. This CDR3 is 15 amino acids long. Germline CDR1 is MNHEY and CDR2 is SVGAGI. This chain's CDR3 is CASSSGPPFGNTIYF. The CDR3 bases are TGTGCCAGCAGCTCCGGTCCCCCCTTCGGAAACACCATATATTTT.

The chain joins TRBV4-2 to TRBJ2-1, with D tentatively TRBD1 (6 bases). This CDR3 spans 14 amino acids. The V gene lost 0 bases and the J gene lost 7 bases, with 10 bases spanning the gap. Germline V gene data show CDR1 as LGHNA and CDR2 as YNFKEQ. The CDR3 DNA follows: TGTGCCAGCAGCCAAGAAGGGGGTCGTAATGAGCAGTTCTTC. This sequence encodes CASSQEGGRNEQFF.

The J gene is TRBJ2-1, the V gene TRBV29-1; tentatively, D is TRBD2 (6 bases). This CDR3 spans 13 amino acids. Trimming removed 6 bases from V and 3 bases from J, with 12 bases in between. Germline loops: CDR1 SQVTM, CDR2 ANQGSEA. CDR3 amino acids: CSVRDFLYNEQFF. CDR3 in DNA: TGCAGCGTCCGGGACTTCCTCTACAATGAGCAGTTCTTC.

This clone appeared a single time. This rearrangement joins TRBV6-6 to TRBJ1-3; the D is unclear. Germline V gene lookup returns CDR1 MNHNY and CDR2 SVGAGI (reference sequence). The CDR3 covers 15 residues. V shed 0 bases and J shed 9 bases, with 15 bases lying between them. The CDR3, as DNA: TGTGCCAGCAGTTACTCGAATCCGGGGATGAGCACCATATATTTT. As protein: CASSYSNPGMSTIYF.

With respect to this clone: Other DNA sequences in the same sample also yield this CDR3. This chain joins TRBV5-1 and TRBJ2-7, with D possibly being TRBD1 (5 bases). CDR1 is SGHRS, CDR2 YFSETQ, per germline. Trimming left V 0 bases short and J 2 bases short, with 9 bases between. This CDR3 is built from 14 residues. The DNA of the CDR3 is TGCGCCAGCAGCTTGGGAACAGGTACCTACGAGCAGTACTTC. As protein: CASSLGTGTYEQYF.

V usage is TRBV15 and J usage is TRBJ2-5; TRBD2 matches at 10 bases. The CDR3 runs to 15 residues. After removal of 5 bases from V and 5 bases from J, the junction contained 8 bases not matched to a gene. Per germline, CDR1 LNHNV and CDR2 YYDKDF (reference sequence). The CDR3 bases are TGTGCCACCAGCGCCAGCGGGAGGGCCCGGGAGACCCAGTACTTC. Its protein is CATSASGRARETQYF.

J is TRBJ2-7 and V is TRBV27; 10 nucleotides align to TRBD2. The V and J ends lost 6 bases and 5 bases, in that order; junction bases with no gene match: 7. CDR1 and CDR2 from the germline V gene are MNHEY and SMNVEV (reference sequence). The CDR3 is made up of 14 amino acids. DNA for the CDR3: TGTGCCAGCAGCCTAGCGGGAGCAACTGACGAGCAGTACTTC. It yields the protein CASSLAGATDEQYF.

The sample holds a few counts of this clone. V usage is TRBV7-2 and J usage is TRBJ2-1; no clear D. The CDR3 has 12 residues. The germline V gene has CDR1 SGHTA and CDR2 FQGNSA. V lost 5 bases, J lost 8 bases, and 10 bases lay in between. CDR3 DNA: TGTGCCAGCAGCCAACCACGGGATGAGCAGTTCTTC. Its protein is CASSQPRDEQFF. Together with reference TRBV7-2 and TRBJ2-1, the CDR3 gives the full variable domain: GAGVSQSPSNKVTEKGKDVELRCDPISGHTALYWYRQSLGQGLEFLIYFQGNSAPDKSGLPSDRFSAERTGGSVSTLTIQRTQQEDSAVYLCASSQPRDEQFFGPGTRLTVL.

The chain employs TRBV4-1 and TRBJ1-3, with D tentatively TRBD1 (5 bases). This CDR3 is built from 15 residues. Trimming left V 1 base short and J 2 bases short, with 9 bases between. Germline CDR1 is MGHRA and CDR2 is YSYEKL. In DNA, the CDR3 is TGCGCCAGCAGCCAAGCGGGGGTGACTGGAAACACCATATATTTT. Protein sequence: CASSQAGVTGNTIYF.

The J gene is TRBJ2-6, the V gene TRBV11-3; D is perhaps TRBD1 (5 bases). Trimming took off 5 bases at V and 0 bases at J, with 8 bases between the two ends. This CDR3 contains 15 residues. In germline, CDR1 is SGHNT, CDR2 YENEEA. CDR3 amino acids: CASSRDSSGANVLTF. As DNA, the CDR3 is TGTGCCAGCAGCCGAGACAGCTCTGGGGCCAACGTCCTGACTTTC.

This sequence joins TRBV19 and TRBJ1-1; TRBD1 matches 7 bases. The CDR3 has 16 amino acids. Germline-derived CDR1 and CDR2 are LNHDA and SQIVND (reference sequence). With V trimmed by 6 bases and J by 5 bases, 15 bases remained unmatched. In nucleotides, the CDR3 is TGTGCCAGTAGCCGAGTCCTTCAGGGGGGCGGTACTGAAGCTTTCTTT. As protein: CASSRVLQGGGTEAFF.

The V gene is TRBV28, the J gene TRBJ2-1; 10 bases are a match to TRBD1. Trimming removed 2 bases from V and 5 bases from J; junction bases left unmatched: 12. CDR3 size: 18 residues. CDR1 and CDR2 (germline): MDHEN, SYDVKM. CDR3 sequence: CASSLDPRDRGWNNEQFF. CDR3 DNA sequence: TGTGCCAGCAGTTTAGATCCCCGGGACAGGGGATGGAACAATGAGCAGTTCTTC.

The V and J genes are TRBV28 and TRBJ2-7; D might be TRBD2 (5 bases). This CDR3 is built from 13 residues. V was shortened by 5 bases and J by 3 bases, with 11 bases between the two germline ends. The germline V gene has CDR1 MDHEN and CDR2 SYDVKM. CDR3 sequence reads: CASSRGAFYEQYF. The CDR3 region has the DNA TGTGCCAGCAGTCGGGGAGCTTTCTACGAGCAGTACTTC.

The gene calls are TRBV19 and TRBJ2-1, with 11 bases aligning to TRBD1. There are 16 residues in the CDR3. V lost 2 bases to trimming and J lost 6 bases; unmatched junction nucleotides: 6. Germline V gene sequence: CDR1 LNHDA, CDR2 SQIVND (reference sequence). The CDR3 region has the DNA TGTGCCAGTAGTATAACCGGGACAGGGGGGCCCAATGAGCAGTTCTTC. Translated: CASSITGTGGPNEQFF. Supplemented by reference TRBV19 and TRBJ2-1, the full variable domain reads DGGITQSPKYLFRKEGQNVTLSCEQNLNHDAMYWYRQDPGQGLRLIYYSQIVNDFQKGDIAEGYSVSREKKESFPLTVTSAQKNPTAFYLCASSITGTGGPNEQFFGPGTRLTVL.

CDR3: CSAPDSYGYTF. As DNA, the CDR3 is TGCAGTGCTCCGGACAGCTATGGCTACACCTTC. The chain links TRBV20-1 to TRBJ1-2; TRBD1 might be the D (6 bases). This CDR3 has 11 amino acids. Per the germline V gene, CDR1 is DFQATT and CDR2 is SNEGSKA (reference sequence). V lost 5 bases to trimming and J lost 4 bases, with 8 bases between them.

The CDR3 DNA is TGTGCCAGTAGTATAGGCCTAGCGGGGGTCGGGGCCAACGTCCTGACTTTC. This translates into CASSIGLAGVGANVLTF. The chain couples TRBV19 to TRBJ2-6, with 10 bases that match TRBD2. The CDR3 loop spans 17 amino acids. The trim removed 1 base at V and 4 bases at J, leaving 4 bases unmatched. Germline CDR1 and CDR2: LNHDA and SQIVND (reference sequence).

The chain is built from TRBV2 and TRBJ2-1, with D possibly being TRBD1 (5 bases). Germline V gene data show CDR1 as SNHLY and CDR2 as FYNNEI. V lost 11 bases and J 7 bases, leaving 9 bases between the germline ends. The CDR3 spans 10 residues. As DNA, the CDR3 is TGTGCCTTCAGGGTGAATGAGCAGTTCTTC. It codes for CAFRVNEQFF.

This clone was detected only once. The chain uses TRBV6-1 and TRBJ1-2, with 9 bases fitting TRBD1. Per germline, CDR1 MNHNS and CDR2 SASEGT. The CDR3 contains 14 residues. Unmatched junction bases numbered 3, after V lost 3 bases and J lost 4 bases. The DNA of the CDR3 is TGTGCCAGCAGTGAGCCGACAGGGGGCTATGGCTACACCTTC. It encodes CASSEPTGGYGYTF.

The chain uses TRBV7-8 and TRBJ2-4, with 7 bases fitting TRBD1. The CDR3 extends over 17 amino acids. The V and J ends lost 2 bases and 0 bases, in that order; junction bases with no gene match: 7. Germline V lookup: CDR1 SGHVS, CDR2 FQNEAQ. The CDR3 spells CASSLLRQGLAKNIQYF. For the CDR3, the DNA is TGTGCCAGCAGCTTACTCCGACAGGGCCTAGCCAAAAACATTCAGTACTTC.

The chain joins TRBV10-1 to TRBJ2-3; D remains ambiguous. Germline CDR1 reads WNHNN; CDR2 reads SYGVQD (reference sequence). The CDR3 is 14 residues long. V lost 0 bases and J lost 9, with 13 bases in between. CDR3 protein: CASSESLSQSTQYF. CDR3 DNA: TGCGCCAGCAGTGAGTCTCTTAGTCAAAGCACGCAGTATTTT.